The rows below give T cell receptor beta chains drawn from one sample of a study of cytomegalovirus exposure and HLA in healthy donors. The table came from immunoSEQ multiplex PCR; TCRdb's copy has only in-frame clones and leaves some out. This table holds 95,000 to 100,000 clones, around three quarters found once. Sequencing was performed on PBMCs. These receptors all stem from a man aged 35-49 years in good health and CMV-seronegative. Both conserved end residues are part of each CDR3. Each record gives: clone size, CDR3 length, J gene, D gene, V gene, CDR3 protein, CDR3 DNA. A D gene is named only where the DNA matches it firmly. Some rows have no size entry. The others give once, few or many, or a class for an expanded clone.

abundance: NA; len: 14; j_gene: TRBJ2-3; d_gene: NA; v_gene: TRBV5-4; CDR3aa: CASSYLTRGSTQYF; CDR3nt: TGTGCCAGCAGCTACCTGACCCGAGGGTCTACGCAGTATTTT
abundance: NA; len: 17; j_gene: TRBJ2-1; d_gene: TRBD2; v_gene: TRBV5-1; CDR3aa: CASSLDLLAGVNNEQFF; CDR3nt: TGCGCCAGCAGCTTGGACCTACTAGCGGGAGTGAACAATGAGCAGTTCTTC
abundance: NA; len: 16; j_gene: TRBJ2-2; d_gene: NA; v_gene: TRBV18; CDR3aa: CASSPPLIPNTGELFF; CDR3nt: TGTGCCAGCTCACCACCCTTAATTCCGAACACCGGGGAGCTGTTTTTT
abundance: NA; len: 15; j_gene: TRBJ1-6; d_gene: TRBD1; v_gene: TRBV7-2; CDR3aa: CASSPTGVVGSPLHF; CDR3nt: TGTGCCAGCAGCCCAACAGGGGTGGTTGGTTCACCCCTCCACTTT
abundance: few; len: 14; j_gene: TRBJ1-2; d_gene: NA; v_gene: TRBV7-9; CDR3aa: CASSLGAANYGYTF; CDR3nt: TGTGCCAGCAGCTTAGGAGCAGCGAACTATGGCTACACCTTC
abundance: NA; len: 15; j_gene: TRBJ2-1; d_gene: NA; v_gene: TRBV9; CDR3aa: CASSVAPDLYNEQFF; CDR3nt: TGTGCCAGCAGCGTAGCCCCGGACTTATACAATGAGCAGTTCTTC
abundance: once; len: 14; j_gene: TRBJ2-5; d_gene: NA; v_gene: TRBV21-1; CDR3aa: CASHTGTGRETQYF; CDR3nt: TGTGCCAGCCATACCGGGACAGGGAGGGAGACCCAGTACTTC
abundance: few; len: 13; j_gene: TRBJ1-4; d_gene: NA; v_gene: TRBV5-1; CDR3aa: CASGRGSNEKLFF; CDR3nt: TGCGCCAGCGGTAGGGGCAGTAATGAAAAACTGTTTTTT
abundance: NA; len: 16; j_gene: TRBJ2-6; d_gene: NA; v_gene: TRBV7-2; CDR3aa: CAGSLEGVSGANVLTF; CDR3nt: TGTGCCGGCAGCTTAGAGGGGGTCTCTGGGGCCAACGTCCTGACTTTC
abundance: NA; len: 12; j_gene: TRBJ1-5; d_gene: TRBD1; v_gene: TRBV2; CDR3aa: CASDRGGQPQHF; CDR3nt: TGTGCCAGCGACAGGGGTGGTCAGCCCCAGCATTTT
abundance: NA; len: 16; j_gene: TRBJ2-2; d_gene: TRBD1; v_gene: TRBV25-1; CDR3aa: CASSDSGQGDTGELFF; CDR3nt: TGTGCCAGCAGTGACTCCGGACAGGGAGATACCGGGGAGCTGTTTTTT
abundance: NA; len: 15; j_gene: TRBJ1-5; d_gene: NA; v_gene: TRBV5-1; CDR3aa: CASSLDSNSNQPQHF; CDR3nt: TGCGCCAGCAGCTTGGATTCCAATAGCAATCAGCCCCAGCATTTT
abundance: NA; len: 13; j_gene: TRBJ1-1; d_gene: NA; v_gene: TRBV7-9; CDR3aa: CASIGAGLTEAFF; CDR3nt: TGTGCCAGCATCGGAGCGGGGCTTACTGAAGCTTTCTTT
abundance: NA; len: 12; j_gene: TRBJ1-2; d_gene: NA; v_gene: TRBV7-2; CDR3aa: CASSLARGGYTF; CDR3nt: TGTGCCAGCAGCTTGGCGCGGGGAGGCTACACCTTC
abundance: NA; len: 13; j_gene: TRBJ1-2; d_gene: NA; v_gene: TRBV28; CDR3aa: CASSFRALYGYTF; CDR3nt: TGTGCCAGCAGCTTCAGGGCCCTCTATGGCTACACCTTC
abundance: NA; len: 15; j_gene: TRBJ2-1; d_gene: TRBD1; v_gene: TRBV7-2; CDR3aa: CASSTDRGPYNEQFF; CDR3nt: TGTGCCAGCAGCACGGACAGGGGTCCCTACAATGAGCAGTTCTTC
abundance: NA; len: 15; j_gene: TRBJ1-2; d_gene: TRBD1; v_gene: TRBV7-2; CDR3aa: CASSPRQGAVSGYTF; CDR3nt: TGTGCCAGCAGCCCACGACAGGGTGCCGTTTCTGGCTACACCTTC
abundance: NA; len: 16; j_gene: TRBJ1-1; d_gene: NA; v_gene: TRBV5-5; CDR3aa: CASSFGGGIMNTEAFF; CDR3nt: TGTGCCAGCAGCTTCGGGGGAGGGATCATGAACACTGAAGCTTTCTTT
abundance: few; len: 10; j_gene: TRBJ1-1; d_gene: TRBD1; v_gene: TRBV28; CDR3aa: CATGQVLAFF; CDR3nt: TGTGCCACCGGACAGGTATTAGCTTTCTTT
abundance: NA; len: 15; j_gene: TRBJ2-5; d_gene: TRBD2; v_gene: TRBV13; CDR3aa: CASSLGTSGVKTQYF; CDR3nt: TGTGCCAGCAGCCTCGGGACTAGCGGTGTTAAGACCCAGTACTTC
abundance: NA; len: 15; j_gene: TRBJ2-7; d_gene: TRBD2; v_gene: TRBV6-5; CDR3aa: CASLSLAGQAYEQYF; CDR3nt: TGTGCCAGTTTGTCCCTAGCGGGGCAAGCCTACGAGCAGTACTTC
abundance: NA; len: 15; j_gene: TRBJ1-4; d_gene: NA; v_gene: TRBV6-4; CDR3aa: CASSQDGTTNEKLFF; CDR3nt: TGTGCCAGCAGTCAGGACGGGACAACTAATGAAAAACTGTTTTTT
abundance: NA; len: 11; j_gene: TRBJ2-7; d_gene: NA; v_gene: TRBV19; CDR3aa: CASKGGDEQYF; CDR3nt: TGTGCCAGCAAAGGGGGTGACGAGCAGTACTTC
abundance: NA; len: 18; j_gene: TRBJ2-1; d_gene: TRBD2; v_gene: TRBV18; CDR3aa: CASSPPPAAGVNHLEQFF; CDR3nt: TGTGCCAGCTCACCACCCCCCGCAGCGGGAGTTAACCATCTTGAGCAGTTCTTC
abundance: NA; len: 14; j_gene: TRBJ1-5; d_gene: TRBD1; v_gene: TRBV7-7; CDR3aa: CASSLRGRVQPQHF; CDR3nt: TGTGCCAGCAGCTTAAGGGGGCGAGTTCAGCCCCAGCATTTT
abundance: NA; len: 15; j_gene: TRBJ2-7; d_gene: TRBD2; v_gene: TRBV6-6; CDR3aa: CASSYGSGEGNEQYF; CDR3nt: TGTGCCAGCAGTTACGGTAGCGGGGAAGGAAACGAGCAGTACTTC
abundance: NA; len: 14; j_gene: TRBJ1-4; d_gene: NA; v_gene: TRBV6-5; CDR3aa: CASGSFPTNEKLFF; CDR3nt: TGTGCCAGCGGTTCGTTCCCAACTAATGAAAAACTGTTTTTT
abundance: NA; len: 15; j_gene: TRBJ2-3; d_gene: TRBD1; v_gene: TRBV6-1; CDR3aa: CASSPLDRETDTQYF; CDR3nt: TGTGCCAGCAGTCCCCTGGACAGGGAAACAGATACGCAGTATTTT
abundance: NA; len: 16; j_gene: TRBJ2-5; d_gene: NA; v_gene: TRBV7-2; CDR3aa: CASSLAGSSVTETQYF; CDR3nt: TGTGCCAGCAGCTTAGCGGGGTCTAGCGTCACAGAGACCCAGTACTTC
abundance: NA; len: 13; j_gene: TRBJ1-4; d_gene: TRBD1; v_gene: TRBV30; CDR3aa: CASRDSLNEKLFF; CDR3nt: TGTGCCTCGAGGGACAGCTTAAATGAAAAACTGTTTTTT
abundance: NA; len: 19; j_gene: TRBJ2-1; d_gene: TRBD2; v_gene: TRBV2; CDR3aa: CASSTTSGGPQITYNEQFF; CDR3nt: TGTGCCAGCAGTACTACTAGCGGGGGCCCACAAATCACCTACAATGAGCAGTTCTTC
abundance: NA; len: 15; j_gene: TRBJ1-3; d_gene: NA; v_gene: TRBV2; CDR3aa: CATQREELSGNTIYF; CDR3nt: TGTGCCACCCAGAGGGAGGAACTCTCTGGAAACACCATATATTTT
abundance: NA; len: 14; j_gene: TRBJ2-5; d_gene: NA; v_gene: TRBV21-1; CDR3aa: CASSKTTVKETQYF; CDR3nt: TGTGCCAGCAGCAAAACGACAGTCAAGGAGACCCAGTACTTC
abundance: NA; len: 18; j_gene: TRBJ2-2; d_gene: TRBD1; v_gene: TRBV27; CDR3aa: CASSLNFGTGKFTGELFF; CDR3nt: TGTGCCAGCAGTTTAAATTTCGGGACAGGGAAATTCACCGGGGAGCTGTTTTTT
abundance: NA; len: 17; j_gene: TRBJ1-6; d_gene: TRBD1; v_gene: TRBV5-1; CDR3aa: CASSSTDRGLAGSPLHF; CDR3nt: TGCGCCAGCAGCTCCACGGACAGGGGCCTGGCAGGATCACCCCTCCACTTT
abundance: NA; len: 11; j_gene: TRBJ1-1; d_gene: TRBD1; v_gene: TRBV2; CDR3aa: CARDRVTEAFF; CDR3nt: TGTGCCAGAGACAGGGTCACTGAAGCTTTCTTT
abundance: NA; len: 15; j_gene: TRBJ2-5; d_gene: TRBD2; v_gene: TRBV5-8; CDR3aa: CASSPGLAAGETQYF; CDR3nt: TGTGCCAGCAGCCCGGGACTAGCGGCGGGAGAGACCCAGTACTTC
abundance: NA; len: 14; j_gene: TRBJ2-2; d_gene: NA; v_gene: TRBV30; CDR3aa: CAWHGPSETGELFF; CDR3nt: TGTGCCTGGCACGGCCCGTCGGAGACCGGGGAGCTGTTTTTT
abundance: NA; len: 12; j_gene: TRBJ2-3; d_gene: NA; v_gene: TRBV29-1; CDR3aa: CSVGARTDTQYF; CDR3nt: TGCAGCGTTGGGGCACGCACAGATACGCAGTATTTT
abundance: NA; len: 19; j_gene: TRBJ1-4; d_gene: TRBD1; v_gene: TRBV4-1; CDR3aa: CASSSRTGSAIATNEKLFF; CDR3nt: TGCGCCAGCAGCTCGCGGACAGGCTCAGCGATTGCAACTAATGAAAAACTGTTTTTT
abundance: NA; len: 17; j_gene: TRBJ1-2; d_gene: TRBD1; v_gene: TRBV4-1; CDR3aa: CASSTFRGRKYSGGYTF; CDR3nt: TGCGCCAGCAGCACGTTCAGGGGGCGCAAGTATTCCGGCGGCTACACCTTC
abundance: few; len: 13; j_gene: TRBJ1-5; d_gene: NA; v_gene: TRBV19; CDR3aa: CASSIDLARPQHF; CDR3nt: TGTGCCAGTAGTATAGATTTAGCCCGACCCCAGCATTTT
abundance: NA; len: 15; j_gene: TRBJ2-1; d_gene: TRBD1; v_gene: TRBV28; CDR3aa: CASRAMGQGYNEQFF; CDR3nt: TGTGCCAGCAGGGCGATGGGACAGGGATACAATGAGCAGTTCTTC
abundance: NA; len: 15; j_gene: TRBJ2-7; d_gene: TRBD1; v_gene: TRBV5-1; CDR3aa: CASSEGTGGLYEQYF; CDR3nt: TGCGCCAGCAGCGAGGGGACAGGGGGATTGTACGAGCAGTACTTC
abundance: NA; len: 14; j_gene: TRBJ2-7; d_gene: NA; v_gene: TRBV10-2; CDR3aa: CASASGNNAYEQYF; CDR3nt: TGCGCCAGCGCAAGCGGTAATAATGCCTACGAGCAGTACTTC
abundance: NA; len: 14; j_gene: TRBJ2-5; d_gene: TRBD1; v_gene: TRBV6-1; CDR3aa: CASYYGQEFPTQYF; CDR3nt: TGTGCCAGTTATTATGGACAGGAATTCCCGACCCAGTACTTC
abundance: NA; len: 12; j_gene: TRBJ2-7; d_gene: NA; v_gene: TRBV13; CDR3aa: CASSLASYEQYF; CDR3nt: TGTGCCAGCAGCTTAGCTTCCTACGAGCAGTACTTC
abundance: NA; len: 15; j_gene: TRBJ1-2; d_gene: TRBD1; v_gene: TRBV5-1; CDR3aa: CASSLRTGRNYGYTF; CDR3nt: TGCGCCAGCAGCCTGCGGACAGGGAGAAACTATGGCTACACCTTC
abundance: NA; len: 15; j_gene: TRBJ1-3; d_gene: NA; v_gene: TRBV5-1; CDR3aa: CASRHNRDSGNTIYF; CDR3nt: TGCGCCAGCAGACATAACAGGGACTCTGGAAACACCATATATTTT
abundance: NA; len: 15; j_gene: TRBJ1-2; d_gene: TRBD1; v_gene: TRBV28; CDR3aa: CASSFRDRLNYGYTF; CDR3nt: TGTGCCAGCAGTTTCCGGGACAGACTTAACTATGGCTACACCTTC
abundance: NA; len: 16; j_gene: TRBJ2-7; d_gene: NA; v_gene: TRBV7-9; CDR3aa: CASSLLPGLMTYEQYF; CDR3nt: TGTGCCAGCAGCTTACTCCCGGGACTGATGACCTACGAGCAGTACTTC
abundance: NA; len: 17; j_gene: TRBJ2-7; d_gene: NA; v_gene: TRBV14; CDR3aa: CASSQDLVQGGRYEQYF; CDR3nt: TGTGCCAGCAGCCAAGATCTTGTGCAGGGGGGCAGGTACGAGCAGTACTTC
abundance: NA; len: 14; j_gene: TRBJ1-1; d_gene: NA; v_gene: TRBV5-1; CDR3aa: CASSLDRWDTEAFF; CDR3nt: TGCGCCAGCAGCTTGGACAGGTGGGACACTGAAGCTTTCTTT
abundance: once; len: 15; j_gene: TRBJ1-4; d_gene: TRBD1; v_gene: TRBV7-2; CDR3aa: CASSLGTGVGEKLFF; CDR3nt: TGTGCCAGCAGCTTGGGGACAGGGGTTGGTGAAAAACTGTTTTTT
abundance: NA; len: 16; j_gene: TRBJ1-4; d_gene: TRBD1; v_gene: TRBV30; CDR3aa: CAWSVGGGGTNEKLFF; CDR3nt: TGTGCCTGGAGTGTTGGAGGGGGCGGTACTAATGAAAAACTGTTTTTT
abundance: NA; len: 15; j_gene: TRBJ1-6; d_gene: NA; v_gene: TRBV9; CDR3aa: CASSPGPSGNSPLHF; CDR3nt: TGTGCCAGCAGCCCCGGACCCTCGGGAAATTCACCCCTCCACTTT
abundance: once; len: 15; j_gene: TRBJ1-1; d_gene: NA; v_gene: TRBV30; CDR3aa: CAWSPTDRLNTEAFF; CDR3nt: TGTGCCTGGAGTCCGACGGACAGACTGAACACTGAAGCTTTCTTT
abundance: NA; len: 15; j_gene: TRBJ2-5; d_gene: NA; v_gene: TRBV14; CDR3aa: CASSQDRVTRETQYF; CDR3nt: TGTGCCAGCAGCCAAGATCGTGTTACCCGGGAGACCCAGTACTTC
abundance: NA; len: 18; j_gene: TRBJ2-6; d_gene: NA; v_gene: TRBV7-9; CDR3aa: CSSSPLRGSVSGANVLTF; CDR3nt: TGTTCCAGCAGCCCCCTTCGGGGGTCGGTCTCTGGGGCCAACGTCCTGACTTTC
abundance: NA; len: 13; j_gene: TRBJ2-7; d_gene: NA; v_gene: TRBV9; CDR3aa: CASSAGLNYEQYF; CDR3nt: TGTGCCAGCAGCGCCGGACTCAACTACGAGCAGTACTTC